A selection of T cell receptor beta chains follows, all from one sample in a study of T cell repertoires in cytomegalovirus infection. TCRdb redid the calling of the reads with MiXCR, one entry per CDR3 protein. Of some 400,000 distinct CDR3 sequences in the sample, approximately 31% were seen once. Sequenced material: PBMCs. The receptors were gathered from a human donor in good health (CMV status not recorded). Some clones in this sample may be carry-over from other donors' samples. Both conserved end residues are part of each CDR3. The order of the fields is clone size, J gene, D gene, V gene, CDR3 DNA, CDR3 protein. The D gene is left open where the match is weak. Expanded clones are given a class, and other clones once, few, many or no size at all.

>-|TRBJ1-2|-|TRBV20-1
TGCAGTGCTAGCGGGACGGCAAACTATGGCTACACCTTC
CSASGTANYGYTF
>-|TRBJ1-2|TRBD1|TRBV7-6
TGTGCCAGCAGCTTGGGACAGGCCTTGGGCTACACCTTC
CASSLGQALGYTF
>-|TRBJ2-5|-|TRBV5-1
TGCGCCAGCAGCGATCCTCAGGGACCGCGGGAGACCCAGTACTTC
CASSDPQGPRETQYF
>-|TRBJ1-4|-|TRBV15
TGTGCCACCAGCGGAGGGGAGAATGAAAAACTGTTTTTT
CATSGGENEKLFF
>few|TRBJ2-3|-|TRBV6-5
TGTGCCAGCAGTTTGGCGGGTGCAACTAGCACAGATACGCAGTATTTT
CASSLAGATSTDTQYF
>few|TRBJ2-2|TRBD2|TRBV7-2
TGTGCCAGCAGCAGAACTAGCGGGGGCACCACCGGGGAGCTGTTTTTT
CASSRTSGGTTGELFF
>-|TRBJ2-7|TRBD1|TRBV7-7
TGTGCCAGCAGCTTGAGGGAGACAGGGGGTTACGAGCAGTACTTC
CASSLRETGGYEQYF
>-|TRBJ1-5|-|TRBV2
TGTGCCAGCAGTGCCGTCGAAGCTAGCAATCAGCCCCAGCATTTT
CASSAVEASNQPQHF
>-|TRBJ2-5|TRBD1|TRBV7-7
TGTGCTAGCAGCCTAGGACAGGGCGAAGGGGCCCAGTACTTC
CASSLGQGEGAQYF
>-|TRBJ1-2|-|TRBV12-3/TRBV12-4
TGTGCCAGCAGTTTCTCACAGGCGACTAACTATGGCTACACCTTC
CASSFSQATNYGYTF
>-|TRBJ1-2|TRBD1|TRBV6-8
TGTGCCAGCAGAAAACAGGGGAGTCCCTATGGCTACACCTTC
CASRKQGSPYGYTF
>once|TRBJ2-5|-|TRBV11-2
TGTTCCAGCAGCCCGAGGGGTCGGGGTCGGGAGACCCAGTACTTC
CSSSPRGRGRETQYF
>-|TRBJ2-7|-|TRBV2
TGTGCCAGCACCGTCGACAGTCCCTACGAGCAGTACTTC
CASTVDSPYEQYF